Shown below are 21 T cell receptor beta chains from a single sample sequenced in a study of identical twins. TCRdb ran MiXCR on the 5' RACE reads and lists one entry per CDR3 protein. The repertoire holds around 960,000 distinct CDR3 sequences, with around 12% as singletons. These data were also filed under a second study, of yellow fever vaccine responses in identical twins.

The sequenced sample was PBMCs. The receptors originated from a woman under 30 in good health.

This clonotype was seen more than once but under ten times. CDR3 loop: CASSWRAGELFF. The CDR3 region has the DNA TGTGCCAGCAGCTGGAGGGCCGGGGAGCTGTTTTTT. The chain is built from TRBV28 and TRBJ2-2; a weak D match, TRBD2 (6 bases). CDR1 and CDR2 from the germline V gene are MDHEN and SYDVKM. The V and J ends lost 6 bases and 6 bases respectively, with 8 bases between them. CDR3 length equals 12 residues.

In this sample, this clonotype turned up a few times. This chain uses TRBV6-1 with TRBJ2-3; 10 bases are shared with TRBD2. This CDR3 is built from 15 residues. The germline gives CDR1 MNHNS, CDR2 SASEGT. With 11 bases clipped from V and 4 bases from J, the junction kept 12 bases outside the gene matches. CDR3 sequence reads: CAASSGRAVPDTQYF. The CDR3 nucleotides read TGTGCCGCATCTAGCGGGAGAGCGGTTCCAGATACGCAGTATTTT.

This clonotype was detected only a few times. One end of the junction does not line up with germline, which may come from a read error. The chain is built from TRBV24-1 and TRBJ1-2; D is perhaps TRBD1 (5 bases). There are 14 residues in the CDR3. CDR1 and CDR2 from the germline V gene are KGHDR and SFDVKD. The CDR3 nucleotides read TGTGCCACCAGCGGCAGGGCCGAGAACTACGGCTACACCTTC. This encodes CATSGRAENYGYTF.

At least ten counts were recorded for this clonotype. V and J are TRBV5-1 and TRBJ2-2, with D unclear. The CDR3 loop spans 15 amino acids. V lost 0 bases, J lost 0 bases, and 6 bases lay in between. Per germline, CDR1 SGHRS and CDR2 YFSETQ. The CDR3 protein is CASSLDGANTGELFF. CDR3 nucleotide sequence: TGCGCCAGCAGCTTGGACGGAGCGAACACCGGGGAGCTGTTTTTT. Full variable domain (outside the CDR3, taken from reference TRBV5-1 and TRBJ2-2): KAGVTQTPRYLIKTRGQQVTLSCSPISGHRSVSWYQQTPGQGLQFLFEYFSETQRNKGNFPGRFSGRQFSNSRSEMNVSTLELGDSALYLCASSLDGANTGELFFGEGSRLTVL.

The V gene is TRBV27, the J gene TRBJ1-1, with unresolved D. CDR3 length: 14 residues. Trimming removed 2 bases at V and 3 bases at J, with 10 bases between. CDR1 is MNHEY, CDR2 SMNVEV, per germline (reference sequence). The chain's CDR3 is CASSLTGWDTEAFF. The CDR3, as DNA: TGTGCCAGCAGTTTAACCGGATGGGACACTGAAGCTTTCTTT.

This clonotype was counted between two and nine times. J is TRBJ2-1 and V is TRBV6-1; TRBD2 agrees at 7 bases. Per germline, CDR1 MNHNS and CDR2 SASEGT. With V trimmed by 2 bases and J by 9 bases, 4 bases remained unmatched. The CDR3 is 13 amino acids. The CDR3 DNA is TGTGCCAGCAGTGAACGGACTAGAAGTGAGCAGTTCTTC. As protein: CASSERTRSEQFF.

This clonotype showed up many times. This chain links TRBV10-3 with TRBJ2-1; no firm D call. CDR1 and CDR2 (germline): ENHRY, SYGVKD. This CDR3 is built from 12 residues. The V and J ends lost 0 bases and 8 bases respectively, with 5 bases between them. CDR3 DNA sequence: TGTGCCATCAGTGAGTCTGCAGATGAGCAGTTCTTC. Encoded protein: CAISESADEQFF.

The chain recombines TRBV3-1 with TRBJ1-4; D gene ambiguous. Germline V CDR1 and CDR2: LGHDT, YNNKEL (reference sequence). V was clipped by 3 bases and J by 5 bases, with 16 bases between them. The CDR3 spans 16 residues. The CDR3 loop is CASSHGAPLENEKLFF. The CDR3 DNA is TGTGCCAGCAGCCATGGTGCCCCCCTCGAAAATGAAAAACTGTTTTTT.

CDR3 sequence (DNA): TGTGCCAGCAGTGGGGGTGTAGTCGGGGGCGGGGAGCTGTTTTTT. This sequence encodes CASSGGVVGGGELFF. The J gene is TRBJ2-2, the V gene TRBV2, with D perhaps TRBD2 (6 bases). Trimming removed 4 bases from V and 7 bases from J, with 16 bases in between. Germline V lookup: CDR1 SNHLY, CDR2 FYNNEI. The CDR3 is made up of 15 amino acids. The full variable domain, its missing parts supplied by reference TRBV2 and TRBJ2-2, is EPEVTQTPSHQVTQMGQEVILRCVPISNHLYFYWYRQILGQKVEFLVSFYNNEISEKSEIFDDQFSVERPDGSNFTLKIRSTKLEDSAMYFCASSGGVVGGGELFFGEGSRLTVL.

This chain joins TRBV4-1 and TRBJ1-1, with no clear D. Germline lookup yields CDR1 MGHRA and CDR2 YSYEKL. V was cut by 5 bases and J by 3 bases, with 10 bases left in between. CDR3 length: 13 amino acids. CDR3 in DNA: TGCGCCAGCAGCGAAAGCGGAGACACTGAAGCTTTCTTT. Amino acids: CASSESGDTEAFF.

V gene TRBV20-1 combines with J gene TRBJ1-1; 8 bases line up with TRBD1. V shed 0 bases and J 5 bases; nucleotides not matched to a gene: 8. Germline CDR1 DFQATT, CDR2 SNEGSKA (reference sequence). CDR3 length: 15 amino acids. The CDR3 sequence is CSARDLGQGTTEAFF. DNA of the CDR3: TGCAGTGCTAGAGATCTCGGACAGGGAACAACTGAAGCTTTCTTT.

At least ten counts were recorded for this clonotype. The V gene is TRBV20-1, the J gene TRBJ1-6; tentatively, D is TRBD1 (5 bases). Germline loops: CDR1 DFQATT, CDR2 SNEGSKA (reference sequence). Trimming removed 3 bases at V and 9 bases at J, with 18 bases between. This CDR3 comprises 15 residues. The CDR3 protein is CSARRAREGISPLHF. CDR3 bases: TGCAGTGCTAGGAGGGCCCGCGAGGGGATTTCACCCCTCCACTTT.

The chain combines TRBV20-1 with TRBJ2-5, with D perhaps being TRBD1 or TRBD2 (7 bases each). This CDR3 region has 14 residues. Trimming stripped 7 bases from V and 4 bases from J, with 19 bases between. Germline CDR1 reads DFQATT; CDR2 reads SNEGSKA (reference sequence). CDR3 in DNA: TGCAGTGTCCAGGGGGGGCGAGGGGGAGAGACCCAGTACTTC. Its protein product is CSVQGGRGGETQYF.

This clonotype was observed a few times. The rearrangement joins TRBV28 to TRBJ2-1; perhaps TRBD2 as D (6 bases). V was trimmed by 6 bases and J by 7 bases, leaving 16 bases between them. The germline gives CDR1 MDHEN, CDR2 SYDVKM. The CDR3 is 14 residues long. The CDR3 spells CASSPPGGWNEQFF. The CDR3 DNA reads as TGTGCCAGCAGCCCACCAGGAGGGTGGAATGAGCAGTTCTTC.

This clonotype occurred a few times. This chain connects TRBV28 to TRBJ2-2; no definite D call. Germline values: CDR1 MDHEN, CDR2 SYDVKM. The CDR3 totals 14 residues. Trimming removed 4 bases from V and 6 bases from J, with 12 bases in between. The CDR3 DNA reads TGTGCCAGCAGTTCATCTGGGGTTCCCGGGGAGCTGTTTTTT. Translated: CASSSSGVPGELFF.

This clonotype has just a few counts. V gene TRBV2 combines with J gene TRBJ2-3; 7 nucleotides agree with TRBD2. The trim removed 7 bases at V and 0 bases at J, leaving 1 base unmatched. Per the germline V gene, CDR1 is SNHLY and CDR2 is FYNNEI. The CDR3 sequence is 13 residues long. The CDR3 reads CASMRESTDTQYF. CDR3 DNA: TGTGCCAGCATGCGGGAGAGCACAGATACGCAGTATTTT.

This clonotype was detected only a few times. The genes are TRBV25-1 and TRBJ2-2; tentatively, D is TRBD2 (7 bases). Trimming took off 10 bases at V and 5 bases at J, with 14 bases between the two ends. This CDR3 has 13 amino acids. Per the germline V gene, CDR1 is MGHDK and CDR2 is SYGVNS. CDR3 residues: CATGGGGTGELFF. For the CDR3, the DNA is TGTGCCACCGGAGGGGGGGGTACCGGGGAGCTGTTTTTT. Complete variable domain (other parts from reference TRBV25-1 and TRBJ2-2): EADIYQTPRYLVIGTGKKITLECSQTMGHDKMYWYQQDPGMELHLIHYSYGVNSTEKGDLSSESTVSRIRTEHFPLTLESARPSHTSQYLCATGGGGTGELFFGEGSRLTVL.

V usage is TRBV11-1 and J usage is TRBJ1-2, with a possible D match to TRBD1 (5 bases). V gave up 2 bases and J gave up 4 bases, with 8 bases separating them. This CDR3 contains 13 residues. Germline CDR1 SGHAT, CDR2 FQDESV (reference sequence). The CDR3 is CASSLNGGYGYTF. In DNA form, the CDR3 reads TGTGCCAGCAGCTTAAACGGGGGCTATGGCTACACCTTC.

The V and J genes are TRBV3-1 and TRBJ1-1, with TRBD1 matching 12 bases. This CDR3 region has 19 residues. Germline V gene lookup returns CDR1 LGHDT and CDR2 YNNKEL (reference sequence). V was clipped by 4 bases and J by 4 bases; unmatched bases: 16. The CDR3 DNA follows: TGTGCCAGCAGCCTGTATCCCCCGGGACAGGGGGCGCGAAGCACTGAAGCTTTCTTT. It specifies CASSLYPPGQGARSTEAFF.

This chain joins TRBV6-1 and TRBJ1-2; unclear D gene. CDR3 length: 14 amino acids. The germline V and J ends were trimmed by 5 bases and 4 bases, with 14 bases remaining between them. The germline gives CDR1 MNHNS, CDR2 SASEGT. CDR3 nucleotides: TGTGCCAGCAGTCCGACCGGCGCAACCTATGGCTACACCTTC. Its translation: CASSPTGATYGYTF.

There are many counts of this clonotype. V usage is TRBV10-1 and J usage is TRBJ2-3; 9 bases match TRBD1. The CDR3 covers 15 residues. Per germline, CDR1 WNHNN and CDR2 SYGVQD (reference sequence). Trimming cost V 2 bases and J 7 bases; bases outside gene matches: 7. The chain's CDR3 is CASSEPGTGRHTQYF. The DNA for the CDR3 is TGCGCCAGCAGTGAGCCCGGGACAGGGCGACATACGCAGTATTTT.